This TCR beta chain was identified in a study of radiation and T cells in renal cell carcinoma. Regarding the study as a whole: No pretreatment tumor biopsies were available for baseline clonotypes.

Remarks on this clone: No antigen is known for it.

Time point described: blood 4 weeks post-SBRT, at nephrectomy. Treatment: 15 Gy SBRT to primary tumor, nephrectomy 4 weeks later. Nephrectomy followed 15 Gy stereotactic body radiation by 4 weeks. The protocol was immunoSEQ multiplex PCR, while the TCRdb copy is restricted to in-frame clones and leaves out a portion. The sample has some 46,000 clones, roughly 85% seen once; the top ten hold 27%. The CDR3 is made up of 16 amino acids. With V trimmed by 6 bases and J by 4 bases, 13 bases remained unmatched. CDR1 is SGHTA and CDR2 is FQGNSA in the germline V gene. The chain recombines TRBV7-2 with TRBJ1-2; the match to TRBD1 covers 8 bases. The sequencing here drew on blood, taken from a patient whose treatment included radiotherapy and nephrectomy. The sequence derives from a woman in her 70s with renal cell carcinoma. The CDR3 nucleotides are TGTGCCAGCAGTCCAGCGACGGGACAGGAAGCCTATGGCTACACCTTC. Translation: CASSPATGQEAYGYTF.